A single TCR beta chain is shown here with its context. What it binds is not known. The data are from a study of monozygotic twins with inflammatory bowel disease. Study observations and caveats: Part of the variability in patient repertoires may have come from differing immunosuppressive treatments.

UMIs containing a 6-nucleotide sample barcode were added via template switching. TCRdb processed the 5' RACE reads again and assigns one entry to each CDR3 protein, with no DNA. Its clone listing holds approximately 330,000 distinct CDR3 sequences. The clonotype originates from a human donor with ulcerative colitis or Crohn's disease, or a healthy co-twin of an affected twin (not recorded which). The sequencing input was blood.

Here the CDR3 reads CASSKGQYNEQFF. The rearrangement joins TRBV10-1 to TRBJ2-1; no DNA is available, so the TRBD1 call from TCRdb remains unchecked. This CDR3 contains 13 residues. Germline CDR1 WNHNN, CDR2 SYGVQD (reference sequence).